This T cell receptor (beta chain) was sequenced during a study of blood T cells in healthy people across ages. General study points: Researchers deemed the diversity estimates from one million T cells underestimates.

Per the germline V gene, CDR1 is DFQATT and CDR2 is SNEGSKA (reference sequence). The CDR3 loop spans 16 amino acids. The sample holds one count of this clonotype. Its antigen remains unidentified. The junction shows a germline mismatch at one end, possibly a read error. Combining a sample-barcoded 5' primer with a J-beta primer mix, a second PCR ran for 7 to 11 cycles. TCRdb reprocessed the 5' RACE reads via MiXCR and lists one record per CDR3 protein. This sample has some 800,000 distinct CDR3 sequences; roughly 44% occur once, and the top ten carry about a fifth. This receptor was obtained from a man aged 60 to 75 in good health. The chain carries TRBV20-1 and TRBJ2-1; 11 bases align to TRBD2. Input material: blood. The DNA of the CDR3 is TGCAGTACTAGTTCGCCGACTAGCGGGGCCAACAATGAGCAGTTCTTC. This sequence encodes CSTSSPTSGANNEQFF.